This entry lists 25 T cell receptor beta chains sequenced from one sample in a study of blood T cell repertoires in COVID-19. Sequencing used immunoSEQ multiplex PCR; TCRdb keeps in-frame clones, though not all of them. The sample comprises 110,000 to 150,000 clones, approximately 90% of which are singletons, and roughly 3% rests with the top ten. Sequenced sample: peripheral blood. These receptors all stem from a woman aged 55-70 years with active COVID-19.

V and J are TRBV5-6 and TRBJ1-1; weak D call: TRBD1 (6 bases). Trimming took 0 bases from V and 10 from J, leaving 16 bases between them. CDR3 length: 14 residues. Per germline, CDR1 SGHDT and CDR2 YYEEEE. CDR3 amino acids: CASSLGQGIDSAFF. The CDR3 DNA follows: TGTGCCAGCAGCTTGGGGCAGGGGATCGACTCAGCTTTCTTT.

This clone occurred once. This chain links TRBV11-2 with TRBJ2-3; D gene unclear. The CDR3 runs to 15 residues. The germline CDR1 and CDR2 sequences are SGHAT and FQNNGV. V dropped 0 bases and J dropped 2 bases, with 9 bases sitting between them. In DNA, the CDR3 is TGTGCCAGCAGCTTAGACTTCTTTTCCACAGATACGCAGTATTTT. It specifies CASSLDFFSTDTQYF.

V is TRBV5-1 and J is TRBJ1-6; 9 bases agree with TRBD1. The CDR3 loop spans 16 amino acids. Germline lookup yields CDR1 SGHRS and CDR2 YFSETQ. The V segment lost 6 bases and the J segment 5 bases; nucleotides outside the gene matches: 9. The CDR3 spells CASKGTGISHNSPLHF. CDR3 bases: TGCGCCAGCAAAGGGACAGGGATTTCACATAATTCACCCCTCCACTTT.

V gene TRBV28 combines with J gene TRBJ1-2; 9 bases agree with TRBD1. V gave up 5 bases and J gave up 4 bases; unmatched junction bases: 8. CDR3 length: 15 residues. The germline V gene has CDR1 MDHEN and CDR2 SYDVKM. The CDR3 region has the DNA TGTGCCAGCAGTGATCCCACAGGGGGCGCCTATGGCTACACCTTC. It encodes CASSDPTGGAYGYTF.

The CDR3 loop reads CASSLDSSVYEQYF. CDR3 DNA sequence: TGTGCCAGCAGCTTAGATTCGTCAGTATACGAGCAGTACTTC. The chain employs TRBV11-2 and TRBJ2-7, with D uncertain. The CDR3 extends over 14 amino acids. Germline CDR1 reads SGHAT; CDR2 reads FQNNGV. The germline V and J ends were trimmed by 0 bases and 4 bases, with 10 bases remaining between them.

The chain combines TRBV18 with TRBJ2-1; possibly TRBD2 for D (5 bases). Trimming cost V 4 bases and J 0 bases, with 10 bases left between them. Germline CDR1 and CDR2: KGHSH and LQKENI. The CDR3 is 15 amino acids. DNA for the CDR3: TGTGCCAGCTCACATAGCGTCCCCTCCTACAATGAGCAGTTCTTC. Protein product: CASSHSVPSYNEQFF. Full variable domain (missing parts from reference TRBV18 and TRBJ2-1): NAGVMQNPRHLVRRRGQEARLRCSPMKGHSHVYWYRQLPEEGLKFMVYLQKENIIDESGMPKERFSAEFPKEGPSILRIQQVVRGDSAAYFCASSHSVPSYNEQFFGPGTRLTVL.

The V call is TRBV13, the J call TRBJ2-2, with 8 bases that match TRBD1. Looked up from germline, CDR1 is PRHDT and CDR2 is FYEKMQ (reference sequence). The CDR3 runs 15 residues. V was clipped by 4 bases and J by 2 bases; unmatched bases: 3. The CDR3 loop reads CASSYGQGNTGELFF. The CDR3 DNA is TGTGCCAGCAGCTACGGACAGGGAAACACCGGGGAGCTGTTTTTT.

The V and J genes are TRBV27 and TRBJ1-5; 7 nucleotides match TRBD1. Trimming removed 0 bases from V and 6 bases from J; junction bases left unmatched: 5. The CDR3 sequence is 15 residues long. The germline V gene encodes CDR1 MNHEY and CDR2 SMNVEV (reference sequence). The CDR3 bases are TGTGCCAGCAGTTTATCGGCAGGGGGAGGTCAGCCCCAGCATTTT. Residues: CASSLSAGGGQPQHF.

The rearrangement uses TRBV5-1 and TRBJ2-1; D might be TRBD2 (6 bases). V was pared by 0 bases and J by 6 bases, with 13 bases between. This CDR3 region has 15 residues. Germline V gene lookup returns CDR1 SGHRS and CDR2 YFSETQ. CDR3 DNA sequence: TGCGCCAGCAGCTTGGCCCTAGCGCTCCCCAATGAGCAGTTCTTC. It is translated as CASSLALALPNEQFF.

V and J are TRBV30 and TRBJ2-5, with a possible D match to TRBD2 (6 bases). Germline V gives CDR1 GTSNPN, CDR2 SVGIG (reference sequence). CDR3 size: 17 residues. Trimming took off 2 bases at V and 0 bases at J, with 19 bases between the two ends. In DNA form, the CDR3 reads TGTGCCTGGAGTTTTGGGACTTTCACAATGTACCAAGAGACCCAGTACTTC. This sequence encodes CAWSFGTFTMYQETQYF. The full variable domain, in which reference TRBV30 and TRBJ2-5 provide the parts outside the CDR3, is SQTIHQWPATLVQPVGSPLSLECTVEGTSNPNLYWYRQAAGRGLQLLFYSVGIGQISSEVPQNLSASRPQDRQFILSSKKLLLSDSGFYLCAWSFGTFTMYQETQYFGPGTRLLVL.

The J gene is TRBJ2-7, the V gene TRBV19; 8 bases agree with TRBD1. The CDR3 totals 14 residues. CDR1 and CDR2 from the germline V gene are LNHDA and SQIVND (reference sequence). Trimming cost V 3 bases and J 4 bases; bases outside gene matches: 5. As DNA, the CDR3 is TGTGCCAGTAGTATTGGGGACAGGAGATACGAGCAGTACTTC. Protein sequence: CASSIGDRRYEQYF.

The chain combines TRBV10-1 with TRBJ2-4; the match to TRBD2 covers 7 bases. Germline V gene lookup returns CDR1 WNHNN and CDR2 SYGVQD (reference sequence). Trimming at V came to 0 bases and at J to 9 bases, leaving 11 bases not matched to a gene. The CDR3 is 16 amino acids. The chain's CDR3 is CASSESVGAGDGIQYF. The CDR3 DNA is TGCGCCAGCAGTGAGTCGGTTGGGGCGGGAGACGGCATTCAGTACTTC.

Note on this clone: The junction departs from the called germline gene at one end, perhaps through a read error. The chain uses TRBV7-8 and TRBJ1-2, with no clear D. Germline V lookup: CDR1 SGHVS, CDR2 FQNEAQ. The CDR3 consists of 15 residues. The CDR3: CASSLRLGSNYGHTF. In DNA, the CDR3 is TGTGCCAGCAGCTTACGGCTTGGCTCTAACTATGGCCACACCTTC.

In its sample, this clone was seen once. The chain has TRBV9 and TRBJ2-7; 8 nucleotides agree with TRBD2. The CDR3 extends over 15 amino acids. Germline-derived CDR1 and CDR2 are SGDLS and YYNGEE. Trimming cost V 1 base and J 3 bases; bases outside gene matches: 6. The CDR3 region has the DNA TGTGCCAGCAGCGTAATGGCGGGAGGTTTCTACGAGCAGTACTTC. It yields the protein CASSVMAGGFYEQYF.

The chain carries TRBV9 and TRBJ2-7; 11 bases line up with TRBD2. The V and J ends lost 0 bases and 4 bases, in that order; junction bases with no gene match: 9. The germline CDR1 and CDR2 sequences are SGDLS and YYNGEE. The CDR3 spans 17 residues. CDR3 residues: CASSVAFGTSGPYEQYF. CDR3 coding DNA: TGTGCCAGCAGCGTAGCGTTTGGGACTAGCGGACCTTACGAGCAGTACTTC. The whole variable domain, remainder taken from reference TRBV9 and TRBJ2-7, is DSGVTQTPKHLITATGQRVTLRCSPRSGDLSVYWYQQSLDQGLQFLIQYYNGEERAKGNILERFSAQQFPDLHSELNLSSLELGDSALYFCASSVAFGTSGPYEQYFGPGTRLTVT.

The chain recombines TRBV24-1 with TRBJ2-3; weak D call: TRBD1 (6 bases). Germline CDR1 is KGHDR and CDR2 is SFDVKD. The CDR3 totals 16 residues. The germline V and J ends were trimmed by 5 bases and 0 bases, with 14 bases remaining between them. In DNA, the CDR3 is TGTGCCACCAGTGTTACAGGGTTGGGAAGCACAGATACGCAGTATTTT. As protein: CATSVTGLGSTDTQYF.

V usage is TRBV7-7 and J usage is TRBJ2-4; TRBD2 matches at 8 bases. CDR3 length: 18 amino acids. J gave up 0 bases and V 6 bases, and 13 bases lay outside the gene matches. Looked up from germline, CDR1 is SSHAT and CDR2 is FNYEAQ (reference sequence). This CDR3 reads CASRPWASGSLAKNIQYF. Written as DNA, the CDR3 is TGTGCCAGCAGACCATGGGCTAGCGGGTCTCTAGCCAAAAACATTCAGTACTTC.

The chain employs TRBV6-2 or TRBV6-3 and TRBJ1-1; D gene uncertain. The CDR3 length is 15 residues. In germline, CDR1 is MNHEY, CDR2 SVGEGT. The V end was cut by 1 base, the J end by 1 base, with 10 bases between. CDR3 loop: CASSYYLAGNTEAFF. CDR3 in DNA: TGTGCCAGCAGTTACTACCTCGCAGGGAACACTGAAGCTTTCTTT.

Remarks on this clone: Sequence at one end of the junction differs from germline and may be a read error. This chain joins TRBV18 and TRBJ1-6; D is perhaps TRBD1 (6 bases). Germline CDR1 and CDR2: KGHSH and LQKENI. The CDR3 is 13 amino acids. CDR3 DNA sequence: TGTGCCAGCTCGGACAGTATTGAGTCACCCCCCCACTTT. Protein sequence: CASSDSIESPPHF.

The V and J genes are TRBV6-2 or TRBV6-3 and TRBJ2-4, with 7 bases matching TRBD1. CDR3 length equals 17 residues. CDR1 and CDR2 (germline): MNHEY, SVGEGT. Unmatched junction bases numbered 11, after V lost 4 bases and J lost 2 bases. The CDR3 is CASSFVIRQGTKNIQYF. The CDR3 nucleotides are TGTGCCAGCAGTTTTGTCATCCGACAGGGAACCAAAAACATTCAGTACTTC.

This chain links TRBV9 with TRBJ2-3; possibly TRBD2 for D (6 bases). Germline CDR1 SGDLS, CDR2 YYNGEE. The CDR3 loop spans 15 amino acids. The ends were cut back, 5 bases at V and 1 base at J, with 14 bases in the middle. The CDR3 region is CASSDTGLRTDTQYF. Here the CDR3 DNA reads TGTGCCAGCAGTGACACGGGACTTCGCACAGATACGCAGTATTTT.

The gene calls are TRBV2 and TRBJ2-2, with a possible D match to TRBD2 (6 bases). CDR3 length: 16 amino acids. Germline V gene data show CDR1 as SNHLY and CDR2 as FYNNEI. The ends were cut back, 1 base at V and 2 bases at J, with 11 bases in the middle. The CDR3 here is CASSEGGVKNTGELFF. The CDR3 DNA reads TGTGCCAGCAGTGAAGGGGGGGTGAAAAACACCGGGGAGCTGTTTTTT.

This chain links TRBV18 with TRBJ2-5; 9 nucleotides line up with TRBD2. Unmatched junction bases numbered 14, after V lost 6 bases and J lost 0 bases. Germline V gives CDR1 KGHSH, CDR2 LQKENI. The CDR3 spans 18 residues. This CDR3 is CASSHWGSSGTNQETQYF. For the CDR3, the DNA is TGTGCCAGCTCCCATTGGGGCTCTAGCGGGACCAACCAAGAGACCCAGTACTTC.

The CDR3 reads CASTRERGTEAFF. The CDR3 region has the DNA TGTGCCAGCACCCGCGAGAGGGGGACTGAAGCTTTCTTT. The genes are TRBV7-8 and TRBJ1-1; weak D call: TRBD1 (6 bases). The CDR3 is 13 residues long. Between the trimmed V and J ends, which lost 7 bases and 5 bases, there was a span of 14 bases. Germline V gene lookup returns CDR1 SGHVS and CDR2 FQNEAQ. Combining the CDR3 with reference TRBV7-8 and TRBJ1-1 gives the whole variable domain GAGVSQSPRYKVAKRGQDVALRCDPISGHVSLFWYQQALGQGPEFLTYFQNEAQLDKSGLPSDRFFAERPEGSVSTLKIQRTQQEDSAVYLCASTRERGTEAFFGQGTRLTVV.

The chain couples TRBV3-1 (or the pseudogene TRBV3-2) to TRBJ2-7, with 8 bases aligning to TRBD1. The junction had 10 bases not matched to a gene; V was cut back by 3 bases and J by 3 bases. This CDR3 region has 16 residues. Germline V CDR1 and CDR2: LGHDT, YNNKEL (reference sequence). CDR3 bases: TGTGCCAGCAGCCATAACCAGGGGGCCTGGTACTACGAGCAGTACTTC. It is translated as CASSHNQGAWYYEQYF.